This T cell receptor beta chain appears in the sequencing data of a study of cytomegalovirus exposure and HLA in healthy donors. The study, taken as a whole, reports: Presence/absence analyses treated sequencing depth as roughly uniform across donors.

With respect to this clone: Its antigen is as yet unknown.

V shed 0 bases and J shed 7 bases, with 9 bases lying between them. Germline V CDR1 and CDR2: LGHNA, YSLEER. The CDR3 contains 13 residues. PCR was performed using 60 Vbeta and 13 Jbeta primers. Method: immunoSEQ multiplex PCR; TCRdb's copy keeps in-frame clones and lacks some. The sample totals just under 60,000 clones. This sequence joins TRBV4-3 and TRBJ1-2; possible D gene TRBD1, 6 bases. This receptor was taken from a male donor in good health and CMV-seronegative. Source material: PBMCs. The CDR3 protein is CASSQDEGVGYTF. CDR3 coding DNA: TGCGCCAGCAGCCAAGATGAGGGGGTTGGCTACACCTTC.